The T cell receptor (beta chain) described here comes from a study of CD8 T cells in ankylosing spondylitis. About this clonotype: Its cognate antigen is unknown.

Study-wide results and caveats: There was a TCR beta motif, made of several highly homologous variants, that appeared characteristic of ankylosing spondylitis blood. Some motif variants were previously reported in reactive arthritis synovial fluid and blood.

TCRdb ran MiXCR on the 5' RACE reads and lists one entry per CDR3 protein. The sample includes roughly 150,000 distinct CDR3 sequences, roughly 30% seen only once; the top ten take 4.5% to 6%. Trimming cost V 8 bases and J 2 bases; bases outside gene matches: 8. Germline loops: CDR1 SQVTM, CDR2 ANQGSEA. The CDR3 is 13 amino acids. The TCR comes from a male donor with ankylosing spondylitis. Sequenced sample: synovial fluid, either unsorted or a sorted T cell fraction (not recorded which). The rearrangement uses TRBV29-1 and TRBJ2-5, with 7 bases matching TRBD2. CDR3 sequence: CSTPGGLQETQYF. As DNA, the CDR3 is TGCAGCACCCCGGGGGGACTTCAAGAGACCCAGTACTTC.